Detailed here is one T cell receptor beta chain. Its antigen is not identified. Generated by immunoSEQ multiplex PCR, the TCRdb table keeps only in-frame clones and is missing some. The table shows around 2,000,000 clones, with roughly 94% occurring only once. The sample originates from a study of shared clonotypes between healthy human individuals. Study-wide results and caveats: A generally larger estimated richness was seen in naive subsets than in memory subsets. All-four-donor shared clonotypes had higher generation probabilities than non-shared clonotypes did.

CDR1 LGHNT and CDR2 FRNRAP come from the germline V gene. V was clipped by 7 bases and J by 4 bases, with 14 bases between them. CDR3 length equals 15 residues. Sequencing was done on a sample of naive CD4+ T cells sorted from blood. The subset is: CD45RA+ positively selected. This TCR was recovered from a man aged 18 to 29 in good health. The chain carries TRBV12-5 and TRBJ1-6; perhaps TRBD1 as D (5 bases). The CDR3: CASAPGTAYNSPLHF. For the CDR3, the DNA is TGTGCTAGTGCCCCGGGGACCGCTTATAATTCACCCCTCCACTTT.